Shown below are 32 T cell receptor beta chains from a single sample sequenced in a study of CD8 T cells in ankylosing spondylitis. Overall study findings and caveats: Within ankylosing spondylitis blood, a TCR beta motif made up of roughly eight highly homologous variants appeared to be characteristic.

Via MiXCR, TCRdb re-called the 5' RACE reads, giving one row per CDR3 protein. The repertoire holds about 800,000 distinct CDR3 sequences, with approximately 12% as singletons. No cognate antigen is known for these TCRs. The sequenced sample consisted of blood, either unsorted or a sorted T cell fraction (not recorded which). These receptors were obtained from a male donor with ankylosing spondylitis.

The chain combines TRBV4-1 with TRBJ1-1; 7 bases match TRBD1. The CDR3 length is 16 residues. CDR1 is MGHRA, CDR2 YSYEKL, per germline. V gave up 2 bases and J gave up 1 base; unmatched junction bases: 7. CDR3 DNA: TGCGCCAGCAGCCAATTAACAGGGACAGCGAACACTGAAGCTTTCTTT. This codes for CASSQLTGTANTEAFF.

The V call is TRBV29-1, the J call TRBJ2-3; 14 nucleotides agree with TRBD2. This CDR3 has 16 residues. The J segment lost 1 base and the V segment lost 3 bases, leaving 3 bases of the junction unmatched. Germline assignment: CDR1 SQVTM and CDR2 ANQGSEA. CDR3 in DNA: TGCAGCGTTGAGGGGGGACTAGCGGGAGGCACAGATACGCAGTATTTT. Translating gives CSVEGGLAGGTDTQYF.

This clonotype was seen a few times. The chain employs TRBV7-9 and TRBJ2-3; no clear D gene. Germline CDR1 and CDR2: SEHNR and FQNEAQ (reference sequence). This CDR3 is built from 17 residues. The V gene lost 1 base and the J gene lost 2 bases, with 16 bases spanning the gap. CDR3 residues: CASSLGSRRLFTDTQYF. CDR3 sequence (DNA): TGTGCCAGCAGCTTAGGAAGTAGGAGACTGTTCACAGATACGCAGTATTTT. Based on the CDR3 plus reference TRBV7-9 and TRBJ2-3, the full variable domain is DTGVSQNPRHKITKRGQNVTFRCDPISEHNRLYWYRQTLGQGPEFLTYFQNEAQLEKSRLLSDRFSAERPKGSFSTLEIQRTEQGDSAMYLCASSLGSRRLFTDTQYFGPGTRLTVL.

This clonotype was seen ten or more times. This chain links TRBV29-1 with TRBJ1-2; the match to TRBD1 covers 11 bases. The trim removed 4 bases at V and 1 base at J, leaving 2 bases unmatched. The germline V gene encodes CDR1 SQVTM and CDR2 ANQGSEA. This CDR3 contains 14 residues. The CDR3 region is CSVGGTGGNYGYTF. The CDR3 nucleotides read TGCAGCGTTGGGGGGACAGGGGGTAACTATGGCTACACCTTC. Full variable domain (missing parts from reference TRBV29-1 and TRBJ1-2): SAVISQKPSRDICQRGTSLTIQCQVDSQVTMMFWYRQQPGQSLTLIATANQGSEATYESGFVIDKFPISRPNLTFSTLTVSNMSPEDSSIYLCSVGGTGGNYGYTFGSGTRLTVV.

The V and J genes are TRBV3-1 and TRBJ2-7; a weak D match, TRBD1 (5 bases). The CDR3 has 15 amino acids. The V and J ends lost 1 base and 8 bases respectively, with 18 bases between them. CDR1 and CDR2 (germline): LGHDT, YNNKEL (reference sequence). The CDR3 loop reads CASSQGGAANGKQYF. The CDR3 coding sequence is TGTGCCAGCAGCCAAGGGGGCGCCGCTAACGGCAAGCAGTACTTC.

In this sample, this clonotype turned up many times. The chain is built from TRBV20-1 and TRBJ2-7, with D uncertain. Between the trimmed V and J ends, which lost 1 base and 2 bases, there was a span of 6 bases. CDR1 DFQATT and CDR2 SNEGSKA come from the germline V gene (reference sequence). This CDR3 spans 12 amino acids. CDR3 amino acids: CSARGYPYEQYF. For the CDR3, the DNA is TGCAGTGCTAGAGGATACCCCTACGAGCAGTACTTC.

This chain connects TRBV7-9 to TRBJ2-6; D remains ambiguous. Germline values: CDR1 SEHNR, CDR2 FQNEAQ (reference sequence). The V end lost 1 base, the J end lost 0 bases, and 10 bases lay between the germline ends. The CDR3 contains 17 residues. In DNA, the CDR3 is TGTGCCAGCAGCTTAGGGATTTGGGTCTCTGGGGCCAACGTCCTGACTTTC. This translates into CASSLGIWVSGANVLTF.

The chain has TRBV20-1 and TRBJ2-1; 8 bases are a match to TRBD1. Germline V gene lookup returns CDR1 DFQATT and CDR2 SNEGSKA (reference sequence). The CDR3 totals 16 residues. With 2 bases clipped from V and 1 base from J, the junction kept 7 bases outside the gene matches. The CDR3 is CSARSARTGSYNEQFF. In DNA form, the CDR3 reads TGCAGTGCTAGATCGGCCCGGACAGGGTCCTACAATGAGCAGTTCTTC.

The CDR3 sequence: CASSRRDWNEKLFF. CDR3 coding DNA: TGCGCCAGCAGCCGGAGGGACTGGAATGAAAAACTGTTTTTT. The gene calls are TRBV4-3 and TRBJ1-4, with D possibly being TRBD1 (5 bases). This CDR3 is 14 amino acids long. Germline CDR1 and CDR2: LGHNA and YSLEER. V gave up 4 bases and J gave up 5 bases, with 11 bases separating them.

The genes are TRBV7-9 and TRBJ2-7; D uncertain. V was pared by 1 base and J by 5 bases, with 15 bases between. The CDR3 length is 15 residues. Germline V gene data show CDR1 as SEHNR and CDR2 as FQNEAQ (reference sequence). The CDR3 bases are TGTGCCAGCAGCTTAGTCTTGGGTCATCCCCACGAGCAGTACTTC. Protein sequence: CASSLVLGHPHEQYF.

The CDR3 DNA sequence: TGTGCCAGCAGCTTAGATCGAAGGTCAGAGACCCAGTACTTC. This encodes CASSLDRRSETQYF. V and J are TRBV11-3 and TRBJ2-5; D remains unclear. The V and J ends lost 0 bases and 4 bases respectively, with 9 bases between them. The CDR3 sequence is 14 residues long. CDR1 is SGHNT and CDR2 is YENEEA in the germline V gene.

The chain has TRBV20-1 and TRBJ2-5; TRBD2 matches 10 bases. With 1 base clipped from V and 1 base from J, the junction kept 9 bases outside the gene matches. The germline gives CDR1 DFQATT, CDR2 SNEGSKA (reference sequence). The CDR3 spans 17 residues. The CDR3 here is CSARGTSGDPFQETQYF. The DNA for the CDR3 is TGCAGTGCTAGAGGGACTAGCGGAGATCCGTTCCAAGAGACCCAGTACTTC.

This clonotype was detected only a few times. The chain joins TRBV7-2 to TRBJ2-6; D gene unclear. V shed 3 bases and J shed 4 bases, with 7 bases lying between them. The CDR3 runs to 14 residues. Germline loops: CDR1 SGHTA, CDR2 FQGNSA. CDR3 DNA sequence: TGTGCCAGCAGCTTTAAGACGGGGGCCAACGTCCTGACTTTC. Its protein product is CASSFKTGANVLTF. Variable domain in full (rest from reference TRBV7-2 and TRBJ2-6): GAGVSQSPSNKVTEKGKDVELRCDPISGHTALYWYRQSLGQGLEFLIYFQGNSAPDKSGLPSDRFSAERTGGSVSTLTIQRTQQEDSAVYLCASSFKTGANVLTFGAGSRLTVL.

This clonotype was counted at least ten times. The chain links TRBV20-1 to TRBJ2-3; D not resolved. The CDR3 extends over 11 amino acids. The germline V gene has CDR1 DFQATT and CDR2 SNEGSKA (reference sequence). Trimming pared 5 bases from V and 7 bases from J, leaving 10 bases between. In nucleotides, the CDR3 is TGCAGTGCTGAAAAAGGAAATACGCAGTATTTT. Encoded protein: CSAEKGNTQYF.

In its sample, this clonotype was seen a few times. The CDR3 protein is CASSLTPIPGNTIYF. DNA for the CDR3: TGCGCCAGCAGCCTCACGCCCATCCCTGGAAACACCATATATTTT. J is TRBJ1-3 and V is TRBV4-3; D is undetermined. This CDR3 comprises 15 residues. The V end lost 4 bases, the J end lost 2 bases, and 12 bases lay between the germline ends. Germline assignment: CDR1 LGHNA and CDR2 YSLEER.

This clonotype was counted ten times or more. The J gene is TRBJ1-5, the V gene TRBV12-3 or TRBV12-4; D remains unclear. V gave up 3 bases and J gave up 1 base, with 7 bases separating them. The CDR3 extends over 14 amino acids. The CDR3 protein is CASSFLQSNQPQHF. Here the CDR3 DNA reads TGTGCCAGCAGTTTTCTTCAGAGCAATCAGCCCCAGCATTTT.

A note on this clonotype: One base away lies a much larger clone, so this may be a sequencing read error. Without the conserved terminal phenylalanine or tryptophan, this CDR3 likely stems from a read error. The V and J genes are TRBV29-1 and TRBJ2-1, with no clear D. Between the trimmed V and J ends, which lost 4 bases and 9 bases, there was a span of 13 bases. CDR1 is SQVTM and CDR2 is ANQGSEA in the germline V gene. There are 12 residues in the CDR3. This chain's CDR3 is CSVVKGSGEQFV. DNA of the CDR3: TGCAGCGTTGTGAAGGGATCGGGTGAGCAGTTCGTC.

J is TRBJ1-5 and V is TRBV12-3 or TRBV12-4, with 7 bases matching TRBD1. The V segment lost 6 bases and the J segment 6 bases; nucleotides outside the gene matches: 5. CDR3 length equals 13 residues. The CDR3 reads CASRDSGGQPQHF. CDR3 nucleotide sequence: TGTGCCAGCAGGGACTCAGGGGGTCAGCCCCAGCATTTT.

This clonotype showed up many times. This sequence joins TRBV6-1 and TRBJ2-1, with 9 positions matching TRBD2. The germline V gene has CDR1 MNHNS and CDR2 SASEGT. The CDR3 totals 14 residues. V was pared by 10 bases and J by 9 bases, with 13 bases of the junction left unmatched. Here the CDR3 reads CATGRASGNGEQFF. The DNA of the CDR3 is TGTGCCACCGGGAGGGCTAGCGGGAACGGTGAGCAGTTCTTC.

V usage is TRBV4-1 and J usage is TRBJ1-4; 9 positions match TRBD1. This CDR3 spans 15 amino acids. Germline V gene lookup returns CDR1 MGHRA and CDR2 YSYEKL. The trim removed 4 bases at V and 4 bases at J, leaving 4 bases unmatched. The CDR3 here is CASSRPGQGNEKLFF. CDR3 in DNA: TGCGCCAGCAGCCGTCCGGGACAGGGTAATGAAAAACTGTTTTTT.

The J gene is TRBJ2-1, the V gene TRBV4-1; 13 bases align to TRBD2. Germline values: CDR1 MGHRA, CDR2 YSYEKL. The CDR3 has 17 amino acids. V shed 4 bases, J shed 8 bases, and the junction held 11 bases outside the gene matches. The CDR3 DNA reads as TGCGCCAGCAGCCTCCGGACTAGCGGGAGTCTGTCGGATGAGCAGTTCTTC. Its translation is CASSLRTSGSLSDEQFF.

The chain joins TRBV7-2 to TRBJ1-2; 8 nucleotides align to TRBD1. V lost 5 bases and J lost 4; bases outside the gene matches: 15. Per the germline V gene, CDR1 is SGHTA and CDR2 is FQGNSA. This CDR3 is built from 17 residues. The CDR3 sequence: CASSLRTGSLGFYGYTF. CDR3 nucleotides: TGTGCCAGCAGCCTTCGGACAGGGAGCCTTGGCTTCTATGGCTACACCTTC. The full variable domain, in which reference TRBV7-2 and TRBJ1-2 provide the parts outside the CDR3, is GAGVSQSPSNKVTEKGKDVELRCDPISGHTALYWYRQSLGQGLEFLIYFQGNSAPDKSGLPSDRFSAERTGGSVSTLTIQRTQQEDSAVYLCASSLRTGSLGFYGYTFGSGTRLTVV.

The table lists this clonotype with many counts. This chain joins TRBV9 and TRBJ1-1; D is perhaps TRBD1 (5 bases). In germline, CDR1 is SGDLS, CDR2 YYNGEE. V lost 0 bases and J lost 5, with 8 bases in between. The CDR3 contains 13 residues. CDR3 bases: TGTGCCAGCAGCGTAGCTTGGGGGACTGAAGCTTTCTTT. Residues: CASSVAWGTEAFF.

The CDR3 is CASIPLGIYNEQFF. CDR3 bases: TGTGCCAGCATCCCCTTGGGGATATACAATGAGCAGTTCTTC. J is TRBJ2-1 and V is TRBV28, with D hard to call. This CDR3 is 14 amino acids long. V gave up 7 bases and J gave up 4 bases, with 14 bases separating them. Germline CDR1 MDHEN, CDR2 SYDVKM.

The CDR3 nucleotides are TGCGCCAGCAGCCACCTCCAGGGGGCTACAGATACGCAGTATTTT. Its protein product is CASSHLQGATDTQYF. V is TRBV5-1 and J is TRBJ2-3; 8 bases are a match to TRBD1. Losses at the gene ends were 4 bases for V and 3 bases for J; bases not matched to a gene: 7. The CDR3 loop spans 15 amino acids. Germline CDR1 and CDR2: SGHRS and YFSETQ.

This clonotype has just a few counts. J is TRBJ2-1 and V is TRBV2; D gene unclear. Germline V gene lookup returns CDR1 SNHLY and CDR2 FYNNEI. V lost 2 bases to trimming and J lost 12 bases, with 8 bases between them. CDR3 length: 11 residues. The DNA for the CDR3 is TGTGCCAGCAGTGAAAGGGTAGCGCAGTTCTTC. Translation: CASSERVAQFF. The variable domain in full, with the rest retrieved from reference TRBV2 and TRBJ2-1, is EPEVTQTPSHQVTQMGQEVILRCVPISNHLYFYWYRQILGQKVEFLVSFYNNEISEKSEIFDDQFSVERPDGSNFTLKIRSTKLEDSAMYFCASSERVAQFFGPGTRLTVL.

This clonotype was picked up many times. The CDR3 protein is CASSLDGGQLNEQFF. CDR3 bases: TGCGCCAGCAGCTTGGATGGAGGCCAACTCAATGAGCAGTTCTTC. The rearrangement joins TRBV5-1 to TRBJ2-1; perhaps TRBD2 as D (5 bases). This CDR3 spans 15 amino acids. V lost 0 bases to trimming and J lost 6 bases, with 13 bases between them. Germline V gene data show CDR1 as SGHRS and CDR2 as YFSETQ.

In its sample, this clonotype was seen many times. CDR3 in amino acids: CASSHGMDIGSTEAFF. The CDR3 DNA reads as TGCGCCAGCAGCCATGGGATGGACATTGGGAGCACTGAAGCTTTCTTT. The chain links TRBV4-3 to TRBJ1-1; possibly TRBD1 for D (5 bases). Germline assignment: CDR1 LGHNA and CDR2 YSLEER. The CDR3 spans 16 residues. V lost 3 bases and J lost 4, with 18 bases in between.

The chain links TRBV5-1 to TRBJ2-1; 11 bases fit TRBD1. The CDR3 consists of 15 residues. CDR1 SGHRS and CDR2 YFSETQ come from the germline V gene. Germline trimming cut 4 bases from V and 4 bases from J; bases unmatched to any gene: 4. The CDR3, as DNA: TGCGCCAGCAGCGGCCGGGACAGGGGGTACAATGAGCAGTTCTTC. Translated, it gives CASSGRDRGYNEQFF.

The genes are TRBV5-6 and TRBJ2-1; no firm D call. Between the trimmed V and J ends, which lost 1 base and 10 bases, there was a span of 12 bases. The CDR3 spans 13 residues. CDR1 SGHDT and CDR2 YYEEEE come from the germline V gene. Here the CDR3 DNA reads TGTGCCAGCAGCTTGTTCACAATGGCAGAGCAGTTCTTC. Protein sequence: CASSLFTMAEQFF. Based on the CDR3 plus reference TRBV5-6 and TRBJ2-1, the full variable domain is DAGVTQSPTHLIKTRGQQVTLRCSPKSGHDTVSWYQQALGQGPQFIFQYYEEEERQRGNFPDRFSGHQFPNYSSELNVNALLLGDSALYLCASSLFTMAEQFFGPGTRLTVL.

The chain combines TRBV28 with TRBJ2-7; 10 bases are a match to TRBD2. Looked up from germline, CDR1 is MDHEN and CDR2 is SYDVKM. The CDR3 totals 16 residues. V shed 3 bases, J shed 1 base, and the junction held 6 bases outside the gene matches. The CDR3 is CASSFPHSGRSYEQYF. The CDR3 DNA reads TGTGCCAGCAGTTTTCCCCATAGCGGGAGGTCCTACGAGCAGTACTTC. Looking up the rest from reference TRBV28 and TRBJ2-7 gives the full variable domain: DVKVTQSSRYLVKRTGEKVFLECVQDMDHENMFWYRQDPGLGLRLIYFSYDVKMKEKGDIPEGYSVSREKKERFSLILESASTNQTSMYLCASSFPHSGRSYEQYFGPGTRLTVT.

This clonotype was found many times. The V call is TRBV12-3 or TRBV12-4, the J call TRBJ2-7; TRBD1 agrees at 12 bases. V lost 1 base and J lost 4; bases outside the gene matches: 2. This CDR3 has 15 residues. The CDR3: CASSLGGQGAYEQYF. The CDR3 DNA reads as TGTGCCAGCAGTTTAGGGGGACAGGGGGCATACGAGCAGTACTTC.